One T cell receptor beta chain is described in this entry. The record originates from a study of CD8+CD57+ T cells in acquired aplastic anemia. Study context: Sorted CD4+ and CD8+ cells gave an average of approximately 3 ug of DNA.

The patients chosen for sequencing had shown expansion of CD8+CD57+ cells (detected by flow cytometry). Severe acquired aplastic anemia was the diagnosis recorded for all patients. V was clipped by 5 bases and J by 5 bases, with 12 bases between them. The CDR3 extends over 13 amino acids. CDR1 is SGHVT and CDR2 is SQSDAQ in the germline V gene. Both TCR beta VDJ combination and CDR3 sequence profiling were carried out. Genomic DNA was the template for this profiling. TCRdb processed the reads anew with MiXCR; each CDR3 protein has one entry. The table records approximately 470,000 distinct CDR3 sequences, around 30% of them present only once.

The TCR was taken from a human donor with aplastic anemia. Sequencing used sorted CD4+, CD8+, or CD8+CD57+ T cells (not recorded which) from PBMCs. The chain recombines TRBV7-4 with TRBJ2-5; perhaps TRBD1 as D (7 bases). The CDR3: CASSPQGRETQYF. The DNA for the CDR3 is TGTGCCAGCAGCCCACAGGGGAGGGAGACCCAGTACTTC.